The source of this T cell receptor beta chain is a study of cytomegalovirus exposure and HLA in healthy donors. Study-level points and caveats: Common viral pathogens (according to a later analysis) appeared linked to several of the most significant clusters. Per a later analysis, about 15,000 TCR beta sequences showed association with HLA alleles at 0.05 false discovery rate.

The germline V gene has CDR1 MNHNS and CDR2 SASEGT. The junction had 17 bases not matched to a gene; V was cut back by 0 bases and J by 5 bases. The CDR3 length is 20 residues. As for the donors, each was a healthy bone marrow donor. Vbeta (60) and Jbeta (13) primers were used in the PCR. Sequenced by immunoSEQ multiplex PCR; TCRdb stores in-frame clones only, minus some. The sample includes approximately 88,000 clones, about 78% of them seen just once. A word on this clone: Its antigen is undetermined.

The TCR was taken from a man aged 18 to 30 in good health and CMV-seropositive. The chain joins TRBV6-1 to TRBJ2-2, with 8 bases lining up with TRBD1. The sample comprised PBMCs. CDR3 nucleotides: TGTGCCAGCAGTGAAGCGCTTCGGGACAGGAGGAAGTACGGGACCGGGGAGCTGTTTTTT. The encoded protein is CASSEALRDRRKYGTGELFF.